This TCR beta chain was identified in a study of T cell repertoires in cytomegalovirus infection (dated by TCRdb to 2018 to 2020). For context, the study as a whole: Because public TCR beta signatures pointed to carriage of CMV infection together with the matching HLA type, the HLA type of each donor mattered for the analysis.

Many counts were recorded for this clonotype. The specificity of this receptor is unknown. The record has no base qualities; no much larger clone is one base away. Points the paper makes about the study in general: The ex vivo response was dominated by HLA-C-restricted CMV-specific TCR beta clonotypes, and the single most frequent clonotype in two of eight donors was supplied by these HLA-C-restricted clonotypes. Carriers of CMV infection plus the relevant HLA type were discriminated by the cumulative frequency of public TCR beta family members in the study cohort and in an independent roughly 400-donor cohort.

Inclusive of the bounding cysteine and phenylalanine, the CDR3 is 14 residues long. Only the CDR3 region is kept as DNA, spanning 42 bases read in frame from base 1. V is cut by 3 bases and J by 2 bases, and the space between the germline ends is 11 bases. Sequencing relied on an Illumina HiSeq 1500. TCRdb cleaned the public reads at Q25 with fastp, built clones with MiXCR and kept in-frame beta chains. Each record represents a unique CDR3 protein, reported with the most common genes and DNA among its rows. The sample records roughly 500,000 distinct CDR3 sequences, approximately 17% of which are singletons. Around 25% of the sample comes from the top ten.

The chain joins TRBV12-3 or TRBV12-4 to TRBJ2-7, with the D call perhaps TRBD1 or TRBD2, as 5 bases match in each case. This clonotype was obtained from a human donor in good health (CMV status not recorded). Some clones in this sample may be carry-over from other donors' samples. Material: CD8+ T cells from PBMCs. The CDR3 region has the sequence CASSFGGPTYEQYF. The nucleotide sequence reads TGTGCCAGCAGTTTTGGGGGACCAACCTACGAGCAGTACTTC.